Listed here are 23 T cell receptor beta chains from one sample, sequenced in a study of OX40 agonist ivuxolimab in advanced cancers. Libraries were prepared by immunoSEQ multiplex PCR; TCRdb keeps only in-frame clonotypes and omits some of them. The sample includes around 45,000 clones, around 90% seen only once; the top ten take under 20%. The source material was CD4+ or CD8+ T cells sorted from blood, sampled in a trial of the OX40 agonist ivuxolimab. These TCRs come from an adult with an advanced solid tumor such as melanoma, head and neck, liver or kidney cancer.

The V gene is TRBV15, the J gene TRBJ2-2; D is undetermined. Trimming took 0 bases from V and 1 from J, leaving 3 bases between them. There are 14 residues in the CDR3. The V gene's germline CDR1 is LNHNV and CDR2 YYDKDF (reference sequence). The CDR3 loop reads CATSRELNTGELFF. As DNA, the CDR3 is TGTGCCACCAGCAGAGAGTTGAACACCGGGGAGCTGTTTTTT.

The chain carries TRBV28 and TRBJ2-5; D unresolved. The CDR3 extends over 13 amino acids. Deletions cut 5 bases from V and 7 bases from J, with 14 bases between. CDR1 is MDHEN and CDR2 is SYDVKM in the germline V gene. CDR3 region: CASSLPSFVTQYF. The CDR3 DNA sequence: TGTGCCAGCAGTCTCCCCTCGTTTGTGACCCAGTACTTC.

V and J are TRBV4-1 and TRBJ1-1; D uncertain. The CDR3 is made up of 15 amino acids. Trimming left V 3 bases short and J 0 bases short, with 11 bases between. CDR1 MGHRA and CDR2 YSYEKL come from the germline V gene. The chain's CDR3 is CASSHPENLNTEAFF. The CDR3 DNA reads as TGCGCCAGCAGCCATCCCGAAAACCTGAACACTGAAGCTTTCTTT.

The chain uses TRBV15 and TRBJ1-1; D is unresolved. The germline gives CDR1 LNHNV, CDR2 YYDKDF (reference sequence). Deletions cut 8 bases from V and 5 bases from J, with 12 bases between. The CDR3 loop spans 12 amino acids. The CDR3 sequence is CATPRRHTEAFF. The CDR3 DNA follows: TGTGCCACCCCCAGGCGGCATACTGAAGCTTTCTTT.

The chain couples TRBV6-1 to TRBJ1-2; a weak D match, TRBD1 (5 bases). This CDR3 contains 16 residues. CDR1 and CDR2 (germline): MNHNS, SASEGT. The V gene lost 4 bases and the J gene lost 0 bases, with 15 bases spanning the gap. CDR3 nucleotides: TGTGCCAGCAGTGGGTACCTGACAGACGCTAACTATGGCTACACCTTC. Translating it yields CASSGYLTDANYGYTF.

The sample holds one count of this clone. The V gene is TRBV28, the J gene TRBJ2-7, with a possible D match to TRBD2 (5 bases). The CDR3 is made up of 14 amino acids. CDR1 and CDR2 from the germline V gene are MDHEN and SYDVKM. V gave up 3 bases and J gave up 0 bases, with 9 bases separating them. CDR3 loop: CASSFWGDSYEQYF. DNA of the CDR3: TGTGCCAGCAGTTTCTGGGGAGACTCCTACGAGCAGTACTTC.

This clone was detected once. The chain links TRBV4-2 to TRBJ2-3; D perhaps matches TRBD2 (5 bases). V was shortened by 0 bases and J by 4 bases, with 17 bases between the two germline ends. Germline CDR1 and CDR2: LGHNA and YNFKEQ. This CDR3 has 17 amino acids. The CDR3 DNA is TGTGCCAGCAGCCAAGAATATACAAGAGGAGGCGCAGATACGCAGTATTTT. Protein: CASSQEYTRGGADTQYF.

V usage is TRBV5-1 and J usage is TRBJ1-1; D is unresolved. V was cut by 0 bases and J by 3 bases, with 12 bases left in between. This CDR3 spans 15 amino acids. Germline CDR1 is SGHRS and CDR2 is YFSETQ. This chain's CDR3 is CASSLVWGKDTEAFF. The CDR3 nucleotides are TGCGCCAGCAGCTTGGTATGGGGAAAGGACACTGAAGCTTTCTTT.

This clone was seen only once. The rearrangement joins TRBV10-3 to TRBJ1-4; 7 bases are a match to TRBD1. V shed 2 bases, J shed 4 bases, and the junction held 4 bases outside the gene matches. Germline V gives CDR1 ENHRY, CDR2 SYGVKD. The length of the CDR3 is 15 residues. CDR3 region: CAISERGQYNEKLFF. The CDR3 DNA follows: TGTGCCATCAGTGAGAGGGGGCAGTATAATGAAAAACTGTTTTTT.

This sequence joins TRBV7-7 and TRBJ2-1, with D possibly being TRBD2 (6 bases). Per the germline V gene, CDR1 is SSHAT and CDR2 is FNYEAQ (reference sequence). The CDR3 spans 16 residues. Trimming pared 5 bases from V and 1 base from J, leaving 15 bases between. As DNA, the CDR3 is TGTGCCAGCAGCCTCCTGACTAGTTGGTCCTACAATGAGCAGTTCTTC. Its translation is CASSLLTSWSYNEQFF.

The chain is built from TRBV7-9 and TRBJ1-2, with 7 bases aligning to TRBD1. Per germline, CDR1 SEHNR and CDR2 FQNEAQ (reference sequence). The CDR3 runs 16 residues. V gave up 5 bases and J gave up 2 bases; unmatched junction bases: 11. Written as DNA, the CDR3 is TGTGCCAGCAGCCGTCCGACAGGGAACCTAAACTATGGCTACACCTTC. Its translation: CASSRPTGNLNYGYTF.

The rearrangement joins TRBV2 to TRBJ2-3; 10 nucleotides agree with TRBD2. This CDR3 region has 16 residues. Germline loops: CDR1 SNHLY, CDR2 FYNNEI. Trimming removed 4 bases from V and 6 bases from J; junction bases left unmatched: 10. This chain's CDR3 is CASSGLEAGGWDTQYF. CDR3 bases: TGTGCCAGCAGTGGATTGGAAGCGGGGGGGTGGGATACGCAGTATTTT.

This chain joins TRBV29-1 and TRBJ2-7, with D tentatively TRBD1 (6 bases). Looked up from germline, CDR1 is SQVTM and CDR2 is ANQGSEA. This CDR3 region has 12 residues. V shed 7 bases and J shed 6 bases, with 16 bases lying between them. Written as DNA, the CDR3 is TGCAGCGCTTACACGAACAGGGCCGAGCAGTACTTC. This sequence encodes CSAYTNRAEQYF.

This chain joins TRBV7-3 and TRBJ2-1, with 11 positions matching TRBD2. With 5 bases clipped from V and 0 bases from J, the junction kept 0 bases outside the gene matches. Per germline, CDR1 SGHTA and CDR2 FQGTGA. The CDR3 runs 15 residues. Here the CDR3 reads CASSTSGSSYNEQFF. The CDR3 DNA reads as TGTGCCAGCAGCACTAGCGGGAGCTCCTACAATGAGCAGTTCTTC.

This clone has a handful of counts. The rearrangement joins TRBV5-4 to TRBJ1-2, with TRBD1 identical over 8 bases. This CDR3 has 14 amino acids. Germline CDR1 reads SGHNT; CDR2 reads YYREEE (reference sequence). V lost 4 bases and J lost 5; bases outside the gene matches: 7. Here the CDR3 reads CASSTDRGWYGYTF. As DNA, the CDR3 is TGTGCCAGCAGCACTGACAGGGGTTGGTATGGCTACACCTTC.

The chain joins TRBV9 to TRBJ2-1, with TRBD2 matching over 7 bases. Germline V CDR1 and CDR2: SGDLS, YYNGEE. V was pared by 0 bases and J by 0 bases, with 3 bases of the junction left unmatched. The CDR3 runs 16 residues. In nucleotides, the CDR3 is TGTGCCAGCAGCGTAGACGGGAGGAACTCCTACAATGAGCAGTTCTTC. Amino acid sequence: CASSVDGRNSYNEQFF. The full variable domain, with the rest looked up from reference TRBV9 and TRBJ2-1, is DSGVTQTPKHLITATGQRVTLRCSPRSGDLSVYWYQQSLDQGLQFLIQYYNGEERAKGNILERFSAQQFPDLHSELNLSSLELGDSALYFCASSVDGRNSYNEQFFGPGTRLTVL.

The chain uses TRBV7-8 and TRBJ2-4, with 8 bases identical to TRBD2. Germline V lookup: CDR1 SGHVS, CDR2 FQNEAQ. The CDR3 totals 16 residues. The ends lost 5 bases at V and 1 base at J; junction bases unmatched: 7. CDR3 amino acids: CASSPGTSLAKNIQYF. The CDR3 nucleotides read TGTGCCAGCAGCCCTGGGACTAGTCTGGCCAAAAACATTCAGTACTTC. Filled out from reference TRBV7-8 and TRBJ2-4, the complete variable domain reads GAGVSQSPRYKVAKRGQDVALRCDPISGHVSLFWYQQALGQGPEFLTYFQNEAQLDKSGLPSDRFFAERPEGSVSTLKIQRTQQEDSAVYLCASSPGTSLAKNIQYFGAGTRLSVL.

This sequence joins TRBV11-3 and TRBJ2-6, with D possibly matching TRBD1 (5 bases). The CDR3 sequence is 15 residues long. In germline, CDR1 is SGHNT, CDR2 YENEEA. The germline V and J ends were trimmed by 4 bases and 2 bases, with 9 bases remaining between them. For the CDR3, the DNA is TGTGCCAGCAGCTCAAAGGGGCCTGGGGCCAACGTCCTGACTTTC. Translation gives CASSSKGPGANVLTF. The complete variable domain, with remaining parts taken from reference TRBV11-3 and TRBJ2-6, reads EAGVVQSPRYKIIEKKQPVAFWCNPISGHNTLYWYLQNLGQGPELLIRYENEEAVDDSQLPKDRFSAERLKGVDSTLKIQPAELGDSAVYLCASSSKGPGANVLTFGAGSRLTVL.

This chain joins TRBV19 and TRBJ2-7, with D tentatively TRBD1 (7 bases). CDR3 length: 15 amino acids. Per the germline V gene, CDR1 is LNHDA and CDR2 is SQIVND (reference sequence). The V end lost 1 base, the J end lost 3 bases, and 13 bases lay between the germline ends. The DNA of the CDR3 is TGTGCCAGTAGTATAGTTACAGGGGACTTCTACGAGCAGTACTTC. It encodes CASSIVTGDFYEQYF.

The chain links TRBV18 to TRBJ1-5, with a tentative D call TRBD1 (5 bases). This CDR3 is built from 13 residues. The germline V gene has CDR1 KGHSH and CDR2 LQKENI. V was pared by 6 bases and J by 6 bases, with 12 bases between. The CDR3 bases are TGTGCCAGCTCCTCGGGGACCCCTCAGCCCCAGCATTTT. Translated: CASSSGTPQPQHF.

The chain has TRBV6-6 and TRBJ2-1; possible D gene TRBD2, 5 bases. CDR1 is MNHNY, CDR2 SVGAGI, per germline (reference sequence). CDR3 length: 15 residues. Trimming removed 2 bases at V and 10 bases at J, with 18 bases between. The CDR3 region is CASSYLADIHSEQFF. The CDR3 bases are TGTGCCAGCAGTTACCTAGCAGACATACATAGCGAGCAGTTCTTC.

CDR3 loop: CASTSSGLNEQFF. CDR3 nucleotide sequence: TGTGCCAGCACCTCTTCCGGACTGAATGAGCAGTTCTTC. V usage is TRBV6-5 and J usage is TRBJ2-1; D possibly corresponds to TRBD2 (5 bases). The CDR3 is made up of 13 amino acids. The germline V gene has CDR1 MNHEY and CDR2 SVGAGI. Trimming took off 7 bases at V and 7 bases at J, with 14 bases between the two ends.

J is TRBJ1-3 and V is TRBV27; D call uncertain. The CDR3 runs 11 residues. V lost 8 bases and J 3 bases, leaving 5 bases between the germline ends. CDR1 is MNHEY and CDR2 is SMNVEV in the germline V gene (reference sequence). In nucleotides, the CDR3 is TGTGCCAGCTTTCATGGAAACACCATATATTTT. This codes for CASFHGNTIYF.